Listed here is a single T cell receptor (beta chain). The germline gives CDR1 KGHSH, CDR2 LQKENI. The CDR3 has 14 residues. V lost 2 bases to trimming and J lost 0 bases, with 8 bases between them. The data derive from a study of blood T cell repertoires in COVID-19. Study at large: The United States, Italy and Spain supplied acute and convalescent COVID-19 samples. T cells, B-cell-depleted T cells, or PBMCs supplied cDNA or gDNA.

In the original analysis: The authors estimated nucleated cell counts from reference gene primer amplification. Here immunoSEQ multiplex PCR was the method, and the copy in TCRdb shows in-frame clones only, minus some. That table gives V, J and clone size, and the DNA gave D and trimming. Of some 66,000 clones listed, approximately 91% are singletons. Sample: peripheral blood. V usage is TRBV18 and J usage is TRBJ2-7; D perhaps matches TRBD2 (5 bases). This TCR was recovered from a human donor in a cohort sampled during active COVID-19. The CDR3 region is CASSPSGDSYEQYF. The CDR3, as DNA: TGTGCCAGCTCACCATCCGGGGACTCCTACGAGCAGTACTTC.